This T cell receptor (beta chain) was recorded in a study of blood T cell repertoires in COVID-19. Overall study: From T cells, B-cell-depleted T cells, or PBMCs came the material, which was cDNA or gDNA.

Sequencing was performed with immunoSEQ multiplex PCR; in TCRdb, only in-frame clones are kept and a portion is missing. The repertoire consists of 240,000 or so clones, with 85% to 90% occurring once and the leading ten covering 7.1%. Germline V CDR1 and CDR2: ENHRY, SYGVKD. Trimming took 6 bases from V and 2 from J; bases not matched to a gene: 3. The CDR3 is 13 amino acids. The chain joins TRBV10-3 to TRBJ2-5, with TRBD1 matching 7 bases. The TCR was taken from a woman in her seventies with active or convalescent COVID-19. The sample consisted of peripheral blood. CDR3 nucleotide sequence: TGTGCCATCAGGCCGGGACAGCAAGAGACCCAGTACTTC. Translated, it gives CAIRPGQQETQYF.